The T cell receptor (beta chain) under discussion was sequenced for a study of blood T cell repertoires in COVID-19. Per the study methods: Amplification with reference gene primers provided the estimates of nucleated cell counts. Method: immunoSEQ multiplex PCR; TCRdb's copy keeps in-frame clones and lacks some. The V and J calls and the clone size are those of that table, but D and trimming were determined from the DNA. The sample has some 300,000 clones, around nine tenths seen once. Sequencing was done on a sample of peripheral blood. The receptor was derived from a woman in her 70s with COVID-19, enrolled during active disease.

DNA for the CDR3: TGTGCCAGCAGCTTACAGGGGGCGATTCCTGAAGCTTTCTTT. Translation: CASSLQGAIPEAFF. V is TRBV5-6 and J is TRBJ1-1; 9 bases align to TRBD1. The V gene's germline CDR1 is SGHDT and CDR2 YYEEEE. The ends lost 2 bases at V and 6 bases at J; junction bases unmatched: 5. The CDR3 has 14 amino acids.